This section outlines one T cell receptor (beta chain) sequence together with its context. Its antigen remains unidentified. Germline assignment: CDR1 MNHEY and CDR2 SVGAGI. CDR3 size: 14 residues. V dropped 5 bases and J dropped 1; count of bases not matched to a gene: 5. The repertoire was sequenced with immunoSEQ multiplex PCR; TCRdb's copy has only in-frame clones and lacks some. The sample includes about 82,000 clones, around 72% of them seen just once. The sample is drawn from a study of radiotherapy plus CTLA-4 blockade in lung cancer. Study results and limitations: The study found tumor-derived TCR clones expanded in blood after radiotherapy plus ipilimumab.

Sequenced here: peripheral blood, sampled from a patient treated with radiotherapy plus ipilimumab. The chain couples TRBV6-5 to TRBJ2-7, with 7 bases that match TRBD1. This TCR was recovered from a human donor with non-small cell lung cancer that progressed on radiotherapy plus ipilimumab. The CDR3 DNA reads as TGTGCCAGCAGTATCAAGGGGGCTTCCTACGAGCAGTACTTC. Protein product: CASSIKGASYEQYF.